The 5 T cell receptor beta chains given below trace back to one sample, sequenced in a study of T cell responses to AZD1222 COVID-19 vaccine (dated by TCRdb to the early 2020s). Libraries came from the immunoSEQ multiplex PCR assay. Not all clones reach the TCRdb copy of this immuneACCESS table, which keeps in-frame sequences only. Checked studies attribute under half of the gap to unresolved V genes and leave the rest unexplained. Present in this sample are approximately 140,000 clones, 91% of which were seen just once. The ten largest make up around 2.8% of the sample. The sample's time point label is to be understood as: baseline before first vaccination. The sample consisted of peripheral blood, taken on day 0 of AZD1222 vaccination. The receptor set was obtained from an adult in good health.

The chain carries TRBV10-1 and TRBJ1-1; 7 positions match TRBD1. The J segment lost 5 bases and the V segment lost 4 bases, leaving 1 base of the junction unmatched. Looked up from germline, CDR1 is WNHNN and CDR2 is SYGVQD (reference sequence). There are 12 residues in the CDR3. In DNA form, the CDR3 reads TGCGCCAGCAGTGCCAGGGGGACTGAAGCTTTCTTT. Amino acids: CASSARGTEAFF.

J is TRBJ1-6 and V is TRBV9, with a weak D call TRBD1 (5 bases). The CDR3 totals 14 residues. The germline V gene encodes CDR1 SGDLS and CDR2 YYNGEE. V lost 0 bases and J 8 bases, leaving 9 bases between the germline ends. CDR3 sequence (DNA): TGTGCCAGCAGCGTAGTTGGGGCTGATTCACCCCTCCACTTT. Translation gives CASSVVGADSPLHF.

This rearrangement joins TRBV28 to TRBJ2-1, with TRBD2 identical over 7 bases. This CDR3 has 15 amino acids. J lost 6 bases, V lost 5 bases, and 10 bases had no gene match. In germline, CDR1 is MDHEN, CDR2 SYDVKM. CDR3 region: CASSLSGGLVNEQFF. The CDR3 coding sequence is TGTGCCAGCAGTCTATCGGGAGGTCTGGTCAATGAGCAGTTCTTC.

The rearrangement links TRBV6-1 to TRBJ1-2; 10 nucleotides agree with TRBD1. CDR1 is MNHNS and CDR2 is SASEGT in the germline V gene. V was clipped by 8 bases and J by 7 bases; unmatched bases: 10. The CDR3 runs 14 residues. The CDR3 DNA reads TGTGCCAGCTGCATTGGACAGGGGGAGGGTGGCTACACCTTC. It translates to CASCIGQGEGGYTF.

This sequence joins TRBV29-1 and TRBJ2-5; possibly TRBD2 for D (6 bases). CDR3 length: 13 amino acids. V was pared by 5 bases and J by 5 bases, with 15 bases between. Germline V gives CDR1 SQVTM, CDR2 ANQGSEA. CDR3 sequence reads: CSVRRGRGETQYF. DNA of the CDR3: TGCAGCGTTCGGCGGGGCCGAGGGGAGACCCAGTACTTC.